The clone carrying this TCR beta chain was recorded once. This entry belongs to a study of blood T cell repertoires in COVID-19. TCRdb's copy holds only in-frame clones and misses some; the assay was immunoSEQ multiplex PCR. The sample lists about 210,000 clones; 89% were seen once. Sequencing was carried out using peripheral blood. The TCR was taken from a woman in her forties with acute or convalescent COVID-19.

In DNA form, the CDR3 reads TGTGCCAGCCGTCCTAATATGAACACTGAAGCTTTCTTT. It specifies CASRPNMNTEAFF. V usage is TRBV2 and J usage is TRBJ1-1; D uncertain. With 8 bases removed from V and 0 bases from J, the gap between germline ends came to 10 bases. Germline values: CDR1 SNHLY, CDR2 FYNNEI. CDR3 length equals 13 residues.